Listed below are T cell receptor beta chains from one sample, sequenced in a study of cytomegalovirus exposure and HLA in healthy donors. The assay was immunoSEQ multiplex PCR, and TCRdb's table has in-frame clones only and misses some. The data contain around 120,000 clones, roughly two thirds of them singletons. The sample was PBMCs. These receptors all stem from a young man in good health and CMV-seropositive. The CDR3 runs from the conserved cysteine through the conserved F or W. The D gene is left open where the match is weak. Size values are once, few and many counts, or a class for expanded clones, and some rows have none.

J: TRBJ1-2
V: TRBV5-3
D: .
size: few
DNA: TGTGCCAGAATAGGTTCCCGCAGGGCCACGGACAAAGGGGGATATGGCTACACCTTC
CDR3: CARIGSRRATDKGGYGYTF

J: TRBJ2-3
V: TRBV2
D: .
size: few
DNA: TGTGCCAGCAGTGGGAAGGGGAGGCCTAGCACAGATACGCAGTATTTT
CDR3: CASSGKGRPSTDTQYF

J: TRBJ2-7
V: TRBV10-3
D: TRBD1
size: .
DNA: TGTGCCATCAGTCCAGGGGGAATCTACTCCTACGAGCAGTACTTC
CDR3: CAISPGGIYSYEQYF

J: TRBJ2-2
V: TRBV5-6
D: .
size: .
DNA: TGTGCCAGCAGCGAGGGACTTAGGGCCACCGGGGAGCTGTTTTTT
CDR3: CASSEGLRATGELFF

J: TRBJ2-5
V: TRBV5-6
D: .
size: .
DNA: TGTGCCAGCAGCCAGGACAGCGCCACGGAGACCCAGTACTTC
CDR3: CASSQDSATETQYF

J: TRBJ2-3
V: TRBV7-3
D: .
size: .
DNA: TGTGCCAGCAGCCAAGAGGGAGCCATTGGGGATACGCAGTATTTT
CDR3: CASSQEGAIGDTQYF

J: TRBJ2-1
V: TRBV11-2
D: TRBD2
size: .
DNA: TGTGCCAGCAGCCTCCTGCCGACTAGCGGGGTCAATGAGCAGTTCTTC
CDR3: CASSLLPTSGVNEQFF

J: TRBJ2-1
V: TRBV11-3
D: TRBD2
size: .
DNA: TGTGCCAGCAGTACCCTAGCGGGAGTTGAGCAGTTCTTC
CDR3: CASSTLAGVEQFF

J: TRBJ2-1
V: TRBV19
D: TRBD1
size: .
DNA: TGTGCCAGTAGTATCGGGACAGGCGCCTACAATGAGCAGTTCTTC
CDR3: CASSIGTGAYNEQFF

J: TRBJ2-7
V: TRBV6-1
D: TRBD2
size: .
DNA: TGTGCCAGCAGTGACCTAGCGGGAGGTGTCTACGAGCAGTACTTC
CDR3: CASSDLAGGVYEQYF

J: TRBJ1-5
V: TRBV5-1
D: .
size: .
DNA: TGCGCCAGCAGCTTGGGAGGGTATCAGCCCCAGCATTTT
CDR3: CASSLGGYQPQHF

J: TRBJ2-7
V: TRBV13
D: TRBD2
size: .
DNA: TGTGCCAGCAGCCGACCAGCGGGAGGTATCTACGAGCAGTACTTC
CDR3: CASSRPAGGIYEQYF

J: TRBJ2-5
V: TRBV5-1
D: TRBD1
size: .
DNA: TGCGCCAGCAGCTTGCTCGGACAGGGACAAGAGACCCAGTACTTC
CDR3: CASSLLGQGQETQYF

J: TRBJ2-4
V: TRBV5-6
D: .
size: .
DNA: TGTGCCAGCAGCTTGAAAAGGGGGGGTCGGAGAGCCAAAAACATTCAGTACTTC
CDR3: CASSLKRGGRRAKNIQYF

J: TRBJ1-1
V: TRBV9
D: .
size: .
DNA: TGTGCCAGCAGCCCCAGGGGAGGGCGTGAAGGTGAAGCTTTCTTT
CDR3: CASSPRGGREGEAFF

J: TRBJ2-7
V: TRBV9
D: .
size: .
DNA: TGTGCCAGCAGCGTACAATACTCCTCCTACGAGCAGTACTTC
CDR3: CASSVQYSSYEQYF

J: TRBJ2-7
V: TRBV28
D: TRBD1
size: few
DNA: TGTGCCAGCAGTTTAGGACAGGGGAACGAGCAGTACTTC
CDR3: CASSLGQGNEQYF

J: TRBJ2-5
V: TRBV2
D: TRBD1
size: few
DNA: TGTGCCAGCAGGGTGGGACAGGTCCAAGAGACCCAGTACTTC
CDR3: CASRVGQVQETQYF

J: TRBJ1-5
V: TRBV7-8
D: .
size: .
DNA: TGTGCCAGCAGCTTAGACAGTTTCAAGGGCAATCAGCCCCAGCATTTT
CDR3: CASSLDSFKGNQPQHF

J: TRBJ2-4
V: TRBV7-9
D: TRBD1
size: .
DNA: TGTGCCAGCAGCTGGGGAGACAGGGTTTTAACCAAAAACATTCAGTACTTC
CDR3: CASSWGDRVLTKNIQYF

J: TRBJ2-5
V: TRBV5-1
D: .
size: few
DNA: TGCGCCAGCAGCGGCGTGGACAGCCAAGAGACCCAGTACTTC
CDR3: CASSGVDSQETQYF

J: TRBJ2-3
V: TRBV7-8
D: .
size: .
DNA: TGTGCCAGCAGCCCGAACAGGGATACGCAGTATTTT
CDR3: CASSPNRDTQYF

J: TRBJ2-1
V: TRBV4-2
D: .
size: .
DNA: TGTGCCAGCAGCCAAGGCTATCCTTCCTACAATGAGCAGTTCTTC
CDR3: CASSQGYPSYNEQFF

J: TRBJ2-1
V: TRBV27
D: .
size: .
DNA: TGTGCCAGCAGAGGTTGGGCCTCATTCAATGAGCAGTTCTTC
CDR3: CASRGWASFNEQFF

J: TRBJ2-3
V: TRBV28
D: TRBD2
size: .
DNA: TGTGCCAGCAGGGGGACTAGCGGAGATACGCAGTATTTT
CDR3: CASRGTSGDTQYF

J: TRBJ2-1
V: TRBV5-1
D: TRBD2
size: .
DNA: TGCGCCAGCATAGGACTAGCGGGGGCAACCTATGAGCAGTTCTTC
CDR3: CASIGLAGATYEQFF

J: TRBJ2-2
V: TRBV27
D: TRBD2
size: .
DNA: TGTGCCAGCAGTTTATACCGGGAGGTTCTCCCTAACACCGGGGAGCTGTTTTTT
CDR3: CASSLYREVLPNTGELFF

J: TRBJ2-1
V: TRBV27
D: TRBD2
size: few
DNA: TGTGCCAGCCGGACTAGCGGGAGGGAGGGCGGAATGTTCTACAATGAGCAGTTCTTC
CDR3: CASRTSGREGGMFYNEQFF

J: TRBJ2-7
V: TRBV5-1
D: .
size: .
DNA: TGCGCCAGCAGCAAAAGGACAGACTACGAGCAGTACTTC
CDR3: CASSKRTDYEQYF

J: TRBJ1-1
V: TRBV5-1
D: .
size: .
DNA: TGCGCCAGCAGCTTGGACAGAGCTAACTTCGAAGCTTTCTTT
CDR3: CASSLDRANFEAFF

J: TRBJ1-5
V: TRBV30
D: TRBD1
size: few
DNA: TGTGCCTGGGGCCTCGGGACAGGGTTTCGTCAGCCCCAGCATTTT
CDR3: CAWGLGTGFRQPQHF

J: TRBJ2-5
V: TRBV18
D: TRBD1
size: .
DNA: TGTGCCAGCTCACGGGACAGTTGGGAGACCCAGTACTTC
CDR3: CASSRDSWETQYF

J: TRBJ1-1
V: TRBV19
D: TRBD1
size: once
DNA: TGTGCCAGTAGTATCCGACAGGGGATCCCTGAAGCTTTCTTT
CDR3: CASSIRQGIPEAFF

J: TRBJ2-1
V: TRBV18
D: .
size: .
DNA: TGTGCCAGCTCACCAAGGCGACTCTCCTACAATGAGCAGTTCTTC
CDR3: CASSPRRLSYNEQFF

J: TRBJ2-7
V: TRBV15
D: .
size: .
DNA: TGTGCCACCAGCATCAGCAAGGTGTACAGGGACGACGAGCAGTACTTC
CDR3: CATSISKVYRDDEQYF

J: TRBJ1-1
V: TRBV13
D: .
size: .
DNA: TGTGCCAGCAGCTTAGGAGGGGCCCTGAACACTGAAGCTTTCTTT
CDR3: CASSLGGALNTEAFF

J: TRBJ2-5
V: TRBV7-3
D: TRBD1
size: few
DNA: TGTGCCAGCAGCCCAGGGGGTAAAGGAGGTCCCCAGTACTTC
CDR3: CASSPGGKGGPQYF

J: TRBJ2-3
V: TRBV2
D: .
size: .
DNA: TGTGCCAGCCTGGCGGCTAGCACAGATACGCAGTATTTT
CDR3: CASLAASTDTQYF

J: TRBJ1-5
V: TRBV6-5
D: .
size: .
DNA: TGTGCCAGCAGTTACTCGGGGGGATTCAATCAGCCCCAGCATTTT
CDR3: CASSYSGGFNQPQHF

J: TRBJ2-4
V: TRBV6-6
D: .
size: few
DNA: TGTGCCAGCAGTTACACGGGTTATCAAAACATTCAGTACTTC
CDR3: CASSYTGYQNIQYF

J: TRBJ1-5
V: TRBV7-2
D: .
size: .
DNA: TGTGCCAGCAGCAAAGGGGTACCGAGTAATCAGCCCCAGCATTTT
CDR3: CASSKGVPSNQPQHF

J: TRBJ1-1
V: TRBV19
D: .
size: .
DNA: TGTGCCAGTAGATATAGGTGGGGAGCGAGACGTGAAGCTTTCTTT
CDR3: CASRYRWGARREAFF